This T cell receptor (beta chain) came from a study of shared clonotypes between healthy human individuals. This table comes from immunoSEQ multiplex PCR, and its TCRdb copy is limited to in-frame clones, with some not included. Here the sample spans 2 million to 3 million clones, roughly 93% being singletons. This clone was seen just once. The CDR3 spans 16 residues. In germline, CDR1 is SGHTA, CDR2 FQGTGA. The ends were cut back, 1 base at V and 6 bases at J, with 19 bases in the middle. The J gene is TRBJ2-7, the V gene TRBV7-3, with TRBD2 as a possible D gene (6 bases). The sample consisted of naive CD4+ T cells from PBMCs. Subset given: CD45RA+ positively selected. The TCR comes from a man aged 18 to 35 in good health. Some clones in this sample may be carry-over from other donors' samples. CDR3 DNA sequence: TGTGCCAGCAGCTTAATTGGAGGGAGAGTTAATCGCGAGCAGTACTTC. Encoded protein: CASSLIGGRVNREQYF.